Listed below are T cell receptor beta chains from one sample, sequenced in a study of vaccination and CD4 T cells after COVID-19. TCRdb reanalysed the PCR reads using MiXCR and keeps one entry per CDR3 protein. Of about 17,000 distinct CDR3 sequences in the sample, more than 50% were seen once. These receptors have no known antigen. Sequencing was carried out using CD4+ T cells from blood, cultured in vitro. The receptors derive from a human donor who had recovered from COVID-19. CDR3s include the opening cysteine and the closing phenylalanine or tryptophan.

v_call,cdr3_length,j_call,cdr3_aa
TRBV2,13,TRBJ2-7,CASMRDSNYEQYF
TRBV24-1,14,TRBJ2-2,CATSDSRRTGELFF
TRBV7-6,18,TRBJ1-4,CASSLPPGRYDTNEKLFF
TRBV7-9,14,TRBJ1-3,CASRNQAGSNTIYF
TRBV20-1,12,TRBJ2-1,CSAKGRENEQFF
TRBV5-4,13,TRBJ1-6,CASSPGQGSPLHF
TRBV4-2,16,TRBJ1-1,CASSQDPLIRNTEAFF
TRBV20-1,15,TRBJ2-7,CSARKGTSGSGEQYF
TRBV5-1,15,TRBJ2-7,CASSPSGTAPYEQYF
TRBV7-8,16,TRBJ1-5,CASSLVPQGWNQPQHF
TRBV7-9,14,TRBJ2-5,CASSSRTSGETQYF
TRBV28,15,TRBJ1-2,CASSQGGGSLYGYTF
TRBV20-1,18,TRBJ2-7,CSAIGSGGGGSRSYEQYF
TRBV10-3,14,TRBJ2-5,CAISESTGKETQYF
TRBV7-7,16,TRBJ2-1,CASSLSPSRDYNEQFF
TRBV11-2,16,TRBJ2-5,CASSQWGTGYGETQYF
TRBV29-1,12,TRBJ1-1,CSAAFSTGIAFF
TRBV10-3,16,TRBJ1-2,CATLPEKGLRDYGYTF
TRBV7-2,13,TRBJ2-5,CASSWDRGETQYF
TRBV6-5,12,TRBJ2-1,CASSYSGNEQFF
TRBV6-2/TRBV6-3,19,TRBJ2-5,CANSYPIPLLAPGQETQYF
TRBV20-1,15,TRBJ2-5,CSAAGTSGAQETQYF
TRBV20-1,14,TRBJ1-2,CSADSVLGGGGYTF
TRBV10-3,14,TRBJ1-3,CAITASASGNTIYF
TRBV18,15,TRBJ2-5,CASSWGDGYQETQYF
TRBV9,13,TRBJ1-5,CASSVSPNQPQHF
TRBV6-2/TRBV6-3,13,TRBJ2-7,CASSYSRGGPWDF
TRBV20-1,12,TRBJ1-2,CSASRATYGYTF
TRBV6-1,19,TRBJ2-1,CASSPGGLAGDWSYNEQFF
TRBV20-1,17,TRBJ2-7,CSARRGATTLDRGEQYF
TRBV6-1,13,TRBJ1-5,CASSEYYNQPQHF
TRBV6-1,15,TRBJ1-2,CASSPDAHRAGGYTF
TRBV20-1,14,TRBJ2-5,CSASGTGAYETQYF
TRBV15,14,TRBJ2-5,CATSRGQMQETQYF
TRBV5-1,17,TRBJ2-3,CASSLEAAGQLTDTQYF
TRBV19,15,TRBJ2-1,CASSRTGTVYNEQFF
TRBV20-1,14,TRBJ1-4,CSASSPGRNEKLFF
TRBV20-1,14,TRBJ2-3,CSAINSRGSDTQYF
TRBV30,13,TRBJ2-3,CAWSRGESDTQYF
TRBV18,15,TRBJ1-2,CASSPGTGTNYGYTF
TRBV20-1,13,TRBJ1-5,CSATRTADQPQHF
TRBV7-9,13,TRBJ2-5,CASSLLAQETQYF
TRBV5-4,16,TRBJ2-3,CASSYPGLAVTDTQYF
TRBV20-1,14,TRBJ1-2,CSASHGTVLYGYTF
TRBV21-1,15,TRBJ2-4,CASSKKQGSKNIQYF
TRBV7-3,15,TRBJ2-1,CASSTTGGPYNEQFF